Listed here are 19 T cell receptor beta chains from one sample, sequenced in a study of blood T cells in healthy people across ages. Next came a second PCR, run for roughly 6 to 11 cycles, which used a sample-barcoded 5' primer along with a J-beta primer mix. MiXCR, applied by TCRdb to the 5' RACE reads, yields one record per CDR3 protein. The sample has 700,000 to 900,000 distinct CDR3 sequences, 50% to 65% seen once. Sequenced: blood. Source of these receptors: a man aged 80 or over in good health.

As to this clonotype: A much larger clone is a single base away; this may be a read error. The rearrangement uses TRBV29-1 and TRBJ2-5; D is possibly TRBD2 (5 bases). Germline assignment: CDR1 SQVTM and CDR2 ANQGSEA. V was cut by 4 bases and J by 11 bases, with 17 bases left in between. This CDR3 has 12 residues. Here the CDR3 reads CSVVRGNNEQYF. The CDR3 DNA follows: TGCAGCGTTGTTCGGGGAAATAATGAGCAGTACTTC.

This clonotype was seen more than once but under ten times. The chain has TRBV9 and TRBJ2-7, with TRBD1 identical over 12 bases. Germline V gives CDR1 SGDLS, CDR2 YYNGEE. The CDR3 consists of 16 residues. Trimming took 4 bases from V and 5 from J; bases not matched to a gene: 10. CDR3 loop: CASSPWGQGAGNEQYF. CDR3 bases: TGTGCCAGCAGCCCGTGGGGACAGGGGGCTGGGAACGAGCAGTACTTC.

V usage is TRBV30 and J usage is TRBJ2-7; 7 bases agree with TRBD2. This CDR3 contains 12 residues. Germline lookup yields CDR1 GTSNPN and CDR2 SVGIG (reference sequence). V shed 2 bases and J 5 bases; nucleotides not matched to a gene: 3. The CDR3 here is CAWSLLADEQYF. CDR3 nucleotides: TGTGCCTGGAGTCTCCTAGCGGACGAGCAGTACTTC.

This clonotype is a singleton in its sample. The chain is built from TRBV3-1 and TRBJ2-5; maybe TRBD1 (6 bases). The CDR3 is 19 residues long. Germline V lookup: CDR1 LGHDT, CDR2 YNNKEL (reference sequence). V lost 0 bases and J 5 bases, leaving 25 bases between the germline ends. CDR3 sequence (DNA): TGTGCCAGCAGCCAAGACCCGGTTGGTCCGGCAGGGGAGCGGGAGACCCAGTACTTC. Translated, it gives CASSQDPVGPAGERETQYF.

This clonotype showed up just a few times. The rearrangement joins TRBV3-1 to TRBJ2-3; no firm D call. Germline assignment: CDR1 LGHDT and CDR2 YNNKEL (reference sequence). V was shortened by 3 bases and J by 2 bases, with 12 bases between the two germline ends. The CDR3 runs to 15 residues. The CDR3 coding sequence is TGTGCCAGCAGCCAGCGTACGGACCACACAGATACGCAGTATTTT. Residues: CASSQRTDHTDTQYF.

The chain employs TRBV5-1 and TRBJ2-7; 9 positions match TRBD1. The DNA end favors TRBJ2-1, so the J call may be wrong. Germline V gene data show CDR1 as SGHRS and CDR2 as YFSETQ. This CDR3 has 14 amino acids. CDR3 bases: TGCGCCAGCCGCCGAGACAGGGGGGAGGGTGAGCAGTTCTTC. It encodes CASRRDRGEGEQFF.

The chain is built from TRBV5-6 and TRBJ1-1; D not resolved. The CDR3 totals 14 residues. Germline CDR1 and CDR2: SGHDT and YYEEEE. Trimming stripped 1 base from V and 5 bases from J, with 12 bases between. CDR3: CASSLWTAGTEAFF. The DNA for the CDR3 is TGTGCCAGCAGCTTGTGGACGGCGGGGACTGAAGCTTTCTTT.

About this clonotype: One base away lies a much larger clone, so this may be a sequencing read error. V and J are TRBV29-1 and TRBJ2-4; perhaps TRBD2 as D (6 bases). Germline V lookup: CDR1 SQVTM, CDR2 ANQGSEA. Deletions cut 4 bases from V and 13 bases from J, with 14 bases between. CDR3 length equals 11 residues. CDR3 residues: CSVGGEYGQYF. In DNA, the CDR3 is TGCAGCGTTGGGGGGGAATACGGGCAGTACTTC.

The CDR3 sequence is CASTLGTLGIYEQYF. DNA of the CDR3: TGTGCCAGCACTCTTGGGACATTAGGCATTTACGAGCAGTACTTC. The chain carries TRBV12-3 or TRBV12-4 and TRBJ2-7; D might be TRBD1 (6 bases). The CDR3 is 15 residues long. V dropped 7 bases and J dropped 4 bases, with 20 bases sitting between them.

This clonotype was found a few times. This chain joins TRBV9 and TRBJ2-6, with D unclear. The germline V and J ends were trimmed by 8 bases and 3 bases, with 6 bases remaining between them. Per germline, CDR1 SGDLS and CDR2 YYNGEE. The CDR3 runs to 12 residues. The CDR3 loop is CASTLGANVLTF. CDR3 DNA sequence: TGTGCCAGTACCCTTGGGGCCAACGTCCTGACTTTC.

J is TRBJ1-6 and V is TRBV2, with D possibly TRBD1 on 5 matching bases. V lost 2 bases to trimming and J lost 13 bases, with 21 bases between them. There are 16 residues in the CDR3. CDR1 and CDR2 from the germline V gene are SNHLY and FYNNEI. This CDR3 reads CASSERGSGRALPLHF. The CDR3 bases are TGTGCCAGCAGTGAAAGAGGATCAGGGCGCGCTTTGCCCCTCCACTTT.

In its sample, this clonotype was seen a few times. This rearrangement joins TRBV7-3 to TRBJ2-1; 10 bases agree with TRBD1. The CDR3 sequence is 16 residues long. Per the germline V gene, CDR1 is SGHTA and CDR2 is FQGTGA. V lost 5 bases to trimming and J lost 5 bases; unmatched junction nucleotides: 9. The CDR3 spells CASSVVPGQGNNEQFF. For the CDR3, the DNA is TGTGCCAGCAGCGTAGTTCCGGGACAGGGGAACAATGAGCAGTTCTTC.

The chain combines TRBV3-1 with TRBJ2-3, with D perhaps TRBD2 (6 bases). Germline CDR1 and CDR2: LGHDT and YNNKEL (reference sequence). The germline V and J ends were trimmed by 1 base and 6 bases, with 14 bases remaining between them. The CDR3 totals 15 residues. CDR3 DNA sequence: TGTGCCAGCAGCCAAGGGTTACTAGCACGGGATACGCAGTATTTT. This translates into CASSQGLLARDTQYF.

This clonotype was found a few times. This chain uses TRBV10-3 with TRBJ1-5; TRBD1 matches 9 bases. CDR3 length: 15 residues. Trimming at V came to 6 bases and at J to 3 bases, leaving 6 bases not matched to a gene. Per the germline V gene, CDR1 is ENHRY and CDR2 is SYGVKD. CDR3: CAIRNGDRANQPQHF. Written as DNA, the CDR3 is TGTGCCATCAGAAATGGGGACAGGGCCAATCAGCCCCAGCATTTT.

This clonotype was seen once. Mismatch with germline at one junction end may stem from a read error. The chain combines TRBV5-1 with TRBJ2-1, with D possibly matching TRBD2 (5 bases). In germline, CDR1 is SGHRS, CDR2 YFSETQ. The CDR3 totals 15 residues. CDR3 bases: TGCGCCGGCAGCTTGGCCCCCGGACTTATCAATGAGCAGTTCTTC. It translates to CAGSLAPGLINEQFF.

This chain connects TRBV27 to TRBJ2-7; 7 positions agree with TRBD2. V gave up 0 bases and J gave up 2 bases; unmatched junction bases: 4. This CDR3 is built from 15 residues. The V gene's germline CDR1 is MNHEY and CDR2 SMNVEV (reference sequence). CDR3 DNA sequence: TGTGCCAGCAGTTTATCGGCAGGGAGGGCCTACGAGCAGTACTTC. It encodes CASSLSAGRAYEQYF.

This chain links TRBV20-1 with TRBJ2-5; 9 nucleotides line up with TRBD1. The J call could be wrong; TRBJ2-7 is a better fit for the DNA end. CDR1 and CDR2 from the germline V gene are DFQATT and SNEGSKA (reference sequence). This CDR3 spans 13 amino acids. The CDR3 nucleotides read TGCAGTGCCACCACAGGGGGCGCTTACGAGCAGTACTTC. This gives the protein CSATTGGAYEQYF.

This clonotype was recorded many times. V gene TRBV20-1 combines with J gene TRBJ2-5, with 7 bases aligning to TRBD1. This CDR3 spans 15 amino acids. Germline assignment: CDR1 DFQATT and CDR2 SNEGSKA (reference sequence). V lost 3 bases, J lost 2 bases, and 9 bases stayed unmatched. CDR3 region: CSASLGDSEQETQYF. In DNA form, the CDR3 reads TGCAGTGCTAGCCTAGGGGACAGCGAACAAGAGACCCAGTACTTC.

The rearrangement joins TRBV24-1 to TRBJ2-2; D tentatively reads TRBD1 or TRBD2 (5 bases each). The CDR3 spans 16 residues. Germline V gene data show CDR1 as KGHDR and CDR2 as SFDVKD. The V and J ends lost 5 bases and 4 bases respectively, with 16 bases between them. CDR3 sequence (DNA): TGTGCCACCAGTGGTACCACCGGGGCGGCCACCGGGGAGCTGTTTTTT. Protein product: CATSGTTGAATGELFF.